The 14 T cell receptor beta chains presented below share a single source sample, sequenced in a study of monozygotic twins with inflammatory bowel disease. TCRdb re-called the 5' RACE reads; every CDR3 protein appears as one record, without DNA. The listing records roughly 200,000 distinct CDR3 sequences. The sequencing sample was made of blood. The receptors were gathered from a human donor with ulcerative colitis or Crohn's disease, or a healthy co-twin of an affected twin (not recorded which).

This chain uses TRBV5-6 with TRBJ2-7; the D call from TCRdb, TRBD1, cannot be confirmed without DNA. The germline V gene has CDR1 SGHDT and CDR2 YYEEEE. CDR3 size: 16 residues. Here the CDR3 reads CASSSKLQGRYNEQYF.

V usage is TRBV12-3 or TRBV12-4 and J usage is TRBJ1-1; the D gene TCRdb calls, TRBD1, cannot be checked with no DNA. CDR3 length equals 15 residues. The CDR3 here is CASSLQGALNTEAFF.

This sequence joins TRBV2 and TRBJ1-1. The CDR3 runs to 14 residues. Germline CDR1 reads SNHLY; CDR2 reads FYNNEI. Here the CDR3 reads CASTPRFMNTEAFF.

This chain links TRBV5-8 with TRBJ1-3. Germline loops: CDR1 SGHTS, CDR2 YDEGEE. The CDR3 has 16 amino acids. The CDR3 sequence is CASSSRHIRSGNTIYF.

This chain's CDR3 is CSVATLAGKDTGELFF. The chain combines TRBV29-1 with TRBJ2-2; the TCRdb D gene call, TRBD2, has no DNA to confirm it. Germline lookup yields CDR1 SQVTM and CDR2 ANQGSEA. This CDR3 is built from 16 residues.

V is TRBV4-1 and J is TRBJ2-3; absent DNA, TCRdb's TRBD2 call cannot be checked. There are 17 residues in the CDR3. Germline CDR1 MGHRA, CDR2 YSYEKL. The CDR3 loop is CASSQDEGLAVSDTQYF.

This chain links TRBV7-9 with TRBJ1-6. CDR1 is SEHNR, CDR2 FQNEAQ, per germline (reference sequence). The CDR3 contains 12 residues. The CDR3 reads CASSAPNSPLHF.

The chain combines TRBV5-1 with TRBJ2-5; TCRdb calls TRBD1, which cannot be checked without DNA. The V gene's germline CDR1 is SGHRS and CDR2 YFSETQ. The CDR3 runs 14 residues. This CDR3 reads CASSLESREGTQYF. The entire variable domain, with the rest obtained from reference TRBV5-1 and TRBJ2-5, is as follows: KAGVTQTPRYLIKTRGQQVTLSCSPISGHRSVSWYQQTPGQGLQFLFEYFSETQRNKGNFPGRFSGRQFSNSRSEMNVSTLELGDSALYLCASSLESREGTQYFGPGTRLLVL.

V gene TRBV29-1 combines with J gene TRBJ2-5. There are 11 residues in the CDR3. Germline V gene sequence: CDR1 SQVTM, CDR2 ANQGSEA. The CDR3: CSVVGWETQYF.

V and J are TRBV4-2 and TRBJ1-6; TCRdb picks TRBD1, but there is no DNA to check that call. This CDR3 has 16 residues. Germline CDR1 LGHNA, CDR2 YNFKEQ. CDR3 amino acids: CASSPAGGKGNSPLHF.

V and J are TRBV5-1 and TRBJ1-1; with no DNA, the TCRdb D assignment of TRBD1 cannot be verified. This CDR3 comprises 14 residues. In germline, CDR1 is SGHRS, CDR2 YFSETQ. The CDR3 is CASSFGQTNTEAFF.

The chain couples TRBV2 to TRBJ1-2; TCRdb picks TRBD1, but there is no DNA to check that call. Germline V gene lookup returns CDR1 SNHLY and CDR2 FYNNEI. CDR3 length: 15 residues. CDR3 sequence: CASRDPTWGSYGYTF.

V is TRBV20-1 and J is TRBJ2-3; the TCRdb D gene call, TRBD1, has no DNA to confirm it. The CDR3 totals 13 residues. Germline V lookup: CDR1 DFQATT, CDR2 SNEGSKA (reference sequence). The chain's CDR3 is CSAADRFTDTQYF.

The chain's CDR3 is CASSIGGQRNEQFF. The chain employs TRBV19 and TRBJ2-1; TCRdb's D call of TRBD1 is untestable without DNA. Germline V CDR1 and CDR2: LNHDA, SQIVND (reference sequence). The CDR3 has 14 residues.